This section outlines one T cell receptor beta chain sequence together with its context. Antigen: not known. The germline V and J ends were trimmed by 2 bases and 2 bases, with 21 bases remaining between them. Germline loops: CDR1 SGHAT, CDR2 FQNNGV. The CDR3 runs 18 residues. This sample is drawn from a study of CD8 T cells in ankylosing spondylitis. General study findings and limits: The study identified a TCR beta motif of under ten highly homologous variants that appeared characteristic of ankylosing spondylitis blood. Earlier authors reported some of these motif variants in reactive arthritis synovial fluid and blood. Matched ankylosing spondylitis synovial fluid reportedly showed significant enrichment of disease-linked clones.

Scientists made TCR beta libraries using quantitative 5'-RACE with molecular barcodes. TCRdb re-called the 5' RACE reads with MiXCR, one entry per CDR3 protein. The table lists about 190,000 distinct CDR3 sequences, 13% of them singletons. This receptor was taken from a female donor with ankylosing spondylitis or in good health (not recorded which). This chain joins TRBV11-2 and TRBJ2-5, with D perhaps TRBD2 (5 bases). Material: blood, either unsorted or a sorted T cell fraction (not recorded which). CDR3 in amino acids: CASSLSINHAGPQETQYF. The CDR3 DNA sequence: TGTGCCAGCAGCTTAAGTATTAACCACGCGGGTCCGCAAGAGACCCAGTACTTC.